The rows below give T cell receptor beta chains drawn from one sample of a study of radiation and T cells in renal cell carcinoma. The data were produced by immunoSEQ multiplex PCR, yet TCRdb's version contains in-frame clones alone and is incomplete. Here the sample spans 150,000 or so clones, less than 90% being singletons. The sequenced sample was blood, obtained from a patient whose treatment included radiotherapy and nephrectomy. Receptors originate from a woman in her 50s with renal cell carcinoma. The CDR3 runs from the conserved cysteine through the conserved F or W. Fields, in order: V gene, J gene, D gene, clone size, CDR3 DNA, CDR3 protein. The D gene is left open where the match is weak. Clone size is not always given. Where it is, it says once, few, many or a class for expanded clones.

TRBV9	TRBJ2-7	TRBD2	-	TGTGCCAGCAGCCCCCTAGCCGGGACTAGCGGGGGGTCCTACGAGCAGTACTTC	CASSPLAGTSGGSYEQYF
TRBV4-2	TRBJ1-1	TRBD1	-	TGTGCCAGCAGCAAAGACCCGGGACAGGGTTACGACACTGAAGCTTTCTTT	CASSKDPGQGYDTEAFF
TRBV5-1	TRBJ2-3	TRBD2	-	TGCGCCAGCAGCCACCGGACTAGCGGGGGGCCAACCTCTAGCACAGATACGCAGTATTTT	CASSHRTSGGPTSSTDTQYF
TRBV9	TRBJ1-3	TRBD1	-	TGTGCCAGCAGCGTAGAAGGAGGGGGCATAGGAAACACCATATATTTT	CASSVEGGGIGNTIYF
TRBV25-1	TRBJ1-1	TRBD1	-	TGTGCCAGCAGTGACCCCGGGACAGGGCTCCCTGAAGCTTTCTTT	CASSDPGTGLPEAFF
TRBV5-8	TRBJ1-2	-	once	TGTGCCAGCAGCCTTCGGAGCTCGAAGGCCTATGGCTACACCTTC	CASSLRSSKAYGYTF
TRBV4-1	TRBJ1-3	-	-	TGCGCCAGCAGCCAAATCCGGGACGTTGGAAACACCATATATTTT	CASSQIRDVGNTIYF
TRBV10-3	TRBJ2-4	TRBD2	-	TGTGCCATCAGTGAGTCAGGCGGGGGGGCCGTAGACATTCAGTACTTC	CAISESGGGAVDIQYF
TRBV5-4	TRBJ1-1	-	few	TGTGCCAGCAGCGGGAGACAGGACGAAAACACTGAAGCTTTCTTT	CASSGRQDENTEAFF
TRBV5-4	TRBJ2-3	-	-	TGTGCCAGCAGCTTAACAGGTTCCGGGGATACGCAGTATTTT	CASSLTGSGDTQYF
TRBV6-1	TRBJ1-1	-	few	TGTGCCAGCAGTGAAACCTTGAACACTGAAGCTTTCTTT	CASSETLNTEAFF
TRBV7-9	TRBJ1-1	TRBD1	-	TGTGCCAGCAGCGGACAGGGTATGGGTAGCACTGAAGCTTTCTTT	CASSGQGMGSTEAFF
TRBV9	TRBJ1-1	-	-	TGTGCCAGCAGCGACACAGGGTTCACTGAAGCTTTCTTT	CASSDTGFTEAFF
TRBV7-9	TRBJ2-3	-	once	TGTGCCAGCAGCTTAGAACGGGCGAGGAGTACAGATACGCAGTATTTT	CASSLERARSTDTQYF
TRBV10-3	TRBJ1-1	-	-	TGTGCCATCAGTGGCGGGACGGGTGAAAGAGCTTTCTTT	CAISGGTGERAFF
TRBV6-6	TRBJ2-5	TRBD2	-	TGTGCCAGCAGTTACCCCGGACTAGCGGGGGGCAAGACCCAGTACTTC	CASSYPGLAGGKTQYF
TRBV9	TRBJ2-6	-	-	TGTGCCAGCAGCGTAGGGAAGGGAACTGGGGCCAACGTCCTGACTTTC	CASSVGKGTGANVLTF
TRBV19	TRBJ2-6	-	-	TGTGCCAGTAGTATAAGGTGGAGGGTGCCCAACGTCCTGACTTTC	CASSIRWRVPNVLTF
TRBV30	TRBJ1-1	TRBD1	few	TGTGCCTGGAGTGAGGGACAGGGGATTTCTGAAGCTTTCTTT	CAWSEGQGISEAFF
TRBV25-1	TRBJ2-7	TRBD1	-	TGTGCCAGCGGGAGACAGGGATCCTACGAGCAGTACTTC	CASGRQGSYEQYF
TRBV30	TRBJ2-1	-	-	TGTGCCTGGAGTGCTGGACTCTACTCAATCGAGCAGTTCTTC	CAWSAGLYSIEQFF
TRBV2	TRBJ1-4	-	-	TGTGCCAGCATCCGGACCCGAGGGACTAATGAAAAACTGTTTTTT	CASIRTRGTNEKLFF
TRBV6-1	TRBJ1-4	-	-	TGTGCCAGCAGTGCCGAGGACGGAGCGGTAAAACTGTTTTTT	CASSAEDGAVKLFF
TRBV6-5	TRBJ2-2	-	-	TGTGCCAGCAGTTACGAGCCCAAGAGCAGCACCGGGGAGCTGTTTTTT	CASSYEPKSSTGELFF
TRBV5-1	TRBJ1-2	-	-	TGCGCCAGCAGCTTGGGACAGCTTGAATATGGCTACACCTTC	CASSLGQLEYGYTF
TRBV6-6	TRBJ2-2	TRBD1	-	TGTGCCAGCAGTTACTCGCAAGGGGGCAACACCGGGGAGCTGTTTTTT	CASSYSQGGNTGELFF
TRBV7-8	TRBJ1-5	TRBD1	-	TGTGCCAGCAGCGTAGACAGGGCCAGCAATCAGCCCCAGCATTTT	CASSVDRASNQPQHF
TRBV27	TRBJ1-2	-	-	TGTGCCAGCAAACCTAAGGCTGGTCGGAACTATGGCTACACCTTC	CASKPKAGRNYGYTF
TRBV7-5	TRBJ2-6	-	-	TGTGCCAGAAGCTTAGACTACAGGGTTAGAGGGGCCAACGTCCTGACTTTC	CARSLDYRVRGANVLTF
TRBV5-1	TRBJ2-1	TRBD1	-	TGCGCCAGCAGCATGACAGGGTTCCTGTTCTTC	CASSMTGFLFF
TRBV6-4	TRBJ2-4	-	-	TGTGCCAGCAGTGACCAACCGGGCCCCGGAACCATTCAGTACTTC	CASSDQPGPGTIQYF
TRBV2	TRBJ2-5	-	-	TGTGCCAGCAGTCCTTCTAGCTTACGCCAGTACTTC	CASSPSSLRQYF
TRBV5-5	TRBJ2-3	-	once	TGTGCCAGCAGCTTGGAGCCCAGGGCAACCTACACAGATACGCAGTATTTT	CASSLEPRATYTDTQYF
TRBV19	TRBJ2-3	TRBD2	-	TGTGCCAGTCAACTAGCGGGGCCATCGGATACGCAGTATTTT	CASQLAGPSDTQYF
TRBV5-6	TRBJ2-2	-	-	TGTGCCAGCAGCAGGCTCTCCGGGGACACCGGGGAGCTGTTTTTT	CASSRLSGDTGELFF
TRBV4-1	TRBJ1-4	-	-	TGCGCCAGCAGCCCCGGTAATGGGCGGGGGCAGGAAAAACTGTTTTTT	CASSPGNGRGQEKLFF
TRBV9	TRBJ2-1	-	-	TGTGCCAGCAGCGTAGACCGTAGCTCCTACAATGAGCAGTTCTTC	CASSVDRSSYNEQFF
TRBV6-1	TRBJ2-1	-	once	TGTGCCAGCAGTGTTGATCGGACACAGAACAATGAGCAGTTCTTC	CASSVDRTQNNEQFF
TRBV19	TRBJ2-1	-	-	TGTGCCAGTAGTCTGGGGGCCCTAAGCTCCTACAATGAGCAGTTCTTC	CASSLGALSSYNEQFF
TRBV30	TRBJ1-2	-	-	TGTGCCTGGAGTGGGACCAGCTTTTCGTATGGCTACACCTTC	CAWSGTSFSYGYTF
TRBV5-1	TRBJ1-2	-	-	TGCGCCAGCAGCTTGGCCGACTCCGCAAGGGATGGCTACACCTTC	CASSLADSARDGYTF
TRBV11-1	TRBJ2-1	-	-	TGTGCCAGCAGCTTAGTGGTAGACAATGAGCAGTTCTTC	CASSLVVDNEQFF
TRBV6-5	TRBJ1-5	TRBD1	-	TGTGCCAGCAGTCAAACAGGGGGACGCAATCAGCCCCAGCATTTT	CASSQTGGRNQPQHF
TRBV30	TRBJ2-7	-	-	TGTGCCTGGAGTGTATCTAGCTTCGAGCAGTACTTC	CAWSVSSFEQYF
TRBV11-2	TRBJ2-5	-	-	TGTGCCAGCAGCTTAGTGGAATCGTCAGAGACCCAGTACTTC	CASSLVESSETQYF
TRBV25-1	TRBJ2-1	-	-	TGTGCCAGCAGTGAACTGCGAGCGGCGACAAACAATGAGCAGTTCTTC	CASSELRAATNNEQFF
TRBV6-5	TRBJ2-7	TRBD1	-	TGTGCCAGCAGCAGGGCGGGACAGGGTACCTACGAGCAGTACTTC	CASSRAGQGTYEQYF
TRBV11-2	TRBJ2-2	-	-	TGTGCCAGCAGCCAAGGGGGGGGCACCGGGGAGCTGTTTTTT	CASSQGGGTGELFF
TRBV18	TRBJ2-5	-	-	TGTGCCAGCTCACCGCGTGAGACCCAGTACTTC	CASSPRETQYF
TRBV19	TRBJ1-6	-	-	TGTGCCAGTAAACAGGTGAATTCACCCCTCCACTTT	CASKQVNSPLHF
TRBV9	TRBJ1-2	-	-	TGTGCCAGCAGCGTAGGGACCCCCGGAGCTGGCTATGGCTACACCTTC	CASSVGTPGAGYGYTF
TRBV7-2	TRBJ2-3	-	once	TGTGCCAGCAGCTTACAAACAGGGTCGGGAGATACGCAGTATTTT	CASSLQTGSGDTQYF
TRBV7-2	TRBJ2-3	-	-	TGTGCCAGCAGCTTAGTCGTTGGAGCAGGCACAGATACGCAGTATTTT	CASSLVVGAGTDTQYF
TRBV7-2	TRBJ2-7	-	-	TGTGCCAGCAGCTTAAATTCAGGGTACGAGCAGTACTTC	CASSLNSGYEQYF
TRBV6-5	TRBJ1-2	TRBD1	-	TGTGCCAGCAGGGGGGACAGGGGTAACTATGGCTACACCTTC	CASRGDRGNYGYTF
TRBV19	TRBJ1-2	-	-	TGTGCCAGTAGTTTCAACTCCTATGGCTACACCTTC	CASSFNSYGYTF
TRBV6-1	TRBJ2-7	TRBD2	-	TGTGCCTCCTCAGGCGGGGGTAACTACGAGCAGTACTTC	CASSGGGNYEQYF
TRBV2	TRBJ2-2	TRBD2	-	TGTGCCAGCAGTGAGATGACTAGCGGGGGGGCGCGGGAGCTGTTTTTT	CASSEMTSGGARELFF
TRBV18	TRBJ2-5	-	-	TGTGCCAGCTCACCCCCTCTACTGCCTGAGGAGACCCAGTACTTC	CASSPPLLPEETQYF
TRBV19	TRBJ2-5	TRBD1	-	TGTGCCAGTAGTCCGACAGGGGAGCTGGGAGAGACCCAGTACTTC	CASSPTGELGETQYF